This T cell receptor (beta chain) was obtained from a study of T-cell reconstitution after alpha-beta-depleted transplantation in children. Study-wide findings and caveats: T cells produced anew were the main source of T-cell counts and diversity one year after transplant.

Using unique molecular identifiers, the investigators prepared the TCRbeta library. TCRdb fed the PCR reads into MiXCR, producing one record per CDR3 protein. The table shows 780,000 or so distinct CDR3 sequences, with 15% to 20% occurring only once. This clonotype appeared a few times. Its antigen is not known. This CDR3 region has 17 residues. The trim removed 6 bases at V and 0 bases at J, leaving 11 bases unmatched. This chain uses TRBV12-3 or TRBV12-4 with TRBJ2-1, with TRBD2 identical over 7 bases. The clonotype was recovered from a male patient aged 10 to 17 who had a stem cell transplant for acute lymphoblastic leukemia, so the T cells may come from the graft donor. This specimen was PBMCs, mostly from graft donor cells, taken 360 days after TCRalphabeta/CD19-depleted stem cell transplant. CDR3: CASRLTLAAVSYNEQFF. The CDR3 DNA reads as TGTGCCAGCAGGCTTACCCTAGCGGCAGTCTCCTACAATGAGCAGTTCTTC.